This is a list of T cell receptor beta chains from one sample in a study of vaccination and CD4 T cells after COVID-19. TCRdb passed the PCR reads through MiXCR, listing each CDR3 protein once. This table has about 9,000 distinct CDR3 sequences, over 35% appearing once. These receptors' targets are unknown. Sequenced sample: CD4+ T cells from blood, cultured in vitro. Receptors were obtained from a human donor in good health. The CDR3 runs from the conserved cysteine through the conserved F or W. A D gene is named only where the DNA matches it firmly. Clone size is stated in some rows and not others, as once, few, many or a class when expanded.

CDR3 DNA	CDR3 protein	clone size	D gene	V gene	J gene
TGCGCCAGCAGCCAATCAGGTGGACCTACCTACGAGCAGTACTTC	CASSQSGGPTYEQYF	-	-	TRBV7-2	TRBJ2-7
TGTGCCAGCAGCCCCGGGACAGTCTGGGGAGATACGCAGTATTTT	CASSPGTVWGDTQYF	few	TRBD1	TRBV2	TRBJ2-3
TGTGCCAGCAGCCCCTCCGGGACTAGCGGTGACAATGAGCAGTTCTTC	CASSPSGTSGDNEQFF	few	TRBD2	TRBV7-3	TRBJ2-1
TGCAGTGCTACCAAGGGGACGGGCGGGATCTACGAGCAGTACTTC	CSATKGTGGIYEQYF	-	-	TRBV20-1	TRBJ2-7
TGTGCCAGCAGTTGGCACAGAGACTCCTACAATGAGCAGTTCTTC	CASSWHRDSYNEQFF	-	-	TRBV12-3/TRBV12-4	TRBJ2-1
TGCAGTGCCGTTATTACAGGGGGTGGCTCTGGGGCCAACGTCCTGACTTTC	CSAVITGGGSGANVLTF	-	TRBD1	TRBV20-1	TRBJ2-6
TGTGCCAGCAGTCGACATCTGAGGGGCGGGAGGACAACCTACGAGCAGTACTTC	CASSRHLRGGRTTYEQYF	once	TRBD2	TRBV28	TRBJ2-7
TGTGCCAGCAGCGGACTGGGGGGAGGCCCCAATGAGCAGTTCTTC	CASSGLGGGPNEQFF	few	-	TRBV28	TRBJ2-1
TGTGCCAGCAGCGTAGGACGGAACTATGGCTACACCTTC	CASSVGRNYGYTF	-	-	TRBV14	TRBJ1-2
TGTGCCAGCAGCTTAACTCGGGACAATAATTCACCCCTCCACTTT	CASSLTRDNNSPLHF	few	-	TRBV7-9	TRBJ1-6
TGTGCCACCAGTGATGGCCGGTATGGCTACACCTTC	CATSDGRYGYTF	few	-	TRBV24-1	TRBJ1-2
TGTGCCAGCAGCTTAGGCTTTGGAAACACCATATATTTT	CASSLGFGNTIYF	few	-	TRBV7-9	TRBJ1-3
TGCGCCAGCAGCCAAGGGACATTCGGTGGCTACACCTTC	CASSQGTFGGYTF	-	-	TRBV4-1	TRBJ1-2
TGTGCCAGCAGCTTGACCAACTACAATGAGCAGTTCTTC	CASSLTNYNEQFF	few	-	TRBV7-2	TRBJ2-1
TGTGCCAGCAGTTTCCAGGGGGCTGGAGAAAAACTGTTTTTT	CASSFQGAGEKLFF	once	TRBD1	TRBV27	TRBJ1-4
TGTGCCAGCAGCTTATTCTCGGCAGGGGGCGAGTCAACTGAAGCTTTCTTT	CASSLFSAGGESTEAFF	few	TRBD1	TRBV7-6	TRBJ1-1
TGCGCCAGCAGTGAGAATGGGCGGGGGGAGTACAATGAGCAGTTCTTC	CASSENGRGEYNEQFF	-	TRBD2	TRBV10-2	TRBJ2-1
TGTGCCAGCAGCCCTCGAGCGGGTTCCTACAATGAGCAGTTCTTC	CASSPRAGSYNEQFF	-	-	TRBV11-3	TRBJ2-1
TGTGCCACCAGTGATCCCGCCGGTGACACCATATATTTT	CATSDPAGDTIYF	-	-	TRBV24-1	TRBJ1-3
TGTGCCAGCAGCTCTCCGACCACCGGGAGGCAGGGAGATACGCAGTATTTT	CASSSPTTGRQGDTQYF	medium-sized	TRBD2	TRBV7-8	TRBJ2-3
TGTGCCAGCAGTAGGGGATTCACAGATACGCAGTATTTT	CASSRGFTDTQYF	-	-	TRBV7-3	TRBJ2-3
TGTGCCAGCAGTCCCGACAGTATGAACACTGAAGCTTTCTTT	CASSPDSMNTEAFF	-	-	TRBV7-3	TRBJ1-1
TGTGCCAGCAGCTCCGTTTGGGGGCAGGGGGCGAACGAGCAGTACTTC	CASSSVWGQGANEQYF	-	TRBD1	TRBV7-9	TRBJ2-7
TGTGCCACCAAAGCCGTCGGGGAGCTGTTTTTT	CATKAVGELFF	few	-	TRBV27	TRBJ2-2
TGTGCCAGCAGACCTACAGGGGGCGCCTTCTATGGCTACACCTTC	CASRPTGGAFYGYTF	-	TRBD1	TRBV28	TRBJ1-2
TGTGCCAGCAGCTACGGGACAGGACCAACCTATGGCTACACCTTC	CASSYGTGPTYGYTF	few	TRBD1	TRBV7-3	TRBJ1-2